What follows are 27 T cell receptor beta chains derived from one specimen sequenced in a study of blood T cell repertoires in COVID-19. TCRdb keeps only in-frame clones here, not all; method: immunoSEQ multiplex PCR. Altogether tens of thousands of clones are present, roughly four fifths being singletons, with the ten largest covering about 15%. The material sequenced was peripheral blood. These receptors all stem from a man older than 75 with acute or convalescent COVID-19.

As regards this clone: The same CDR3 arises from other DNA sequences in this sample as well. The chain combines TRBV19 with TRBJ1-2; D not certain. This CDR3 spans 13 amino acids. The germline V and J ends were trimmed by 3 bases and 2 bases, with 7 bases remaining between them. Germline CDR1 reads LNHDA; CDR2 reads SQIVND (reference sequence). CDR3 region: CASSMGGNYGYTF. The CDR3 nucleotides read TGTGCCAGTAGTATGGGAGGGAACTATGGCTACACCTTC. Filled out from reference TRBV19 and TRBJ1-2, the complete variable domain reads DGGITQSPKYLFRKEGQNVTLSCEQNLNHDAMYWYRQDPGQGLRLIYYSQIVNDFQKGDIAEGYSVSREKKESFPLTVTSAQKNPTAFYLCASSMGGNYGYTFGSGTRLTVV.

J is TRBJ2-2 and V is TRBV5-1; TRBD1 agrees at 7 bases. V shed 3 bases and J 0 bases; nucleotides not matched to a gene: 5. Looked up from germline, CDR1 is SGHRS and CDR2 is YFSETQ. The CDR3 covers 16 residues. The CDR3: CASSSPGTANTGELFF. The CDR3 coding sequence is TGCGCCAGCAGCTCTCCCGGGACAGCGAACACCGGGGAGCTGTTTTTT.

The chain employs TRBV27 and TRBJ1-2; 8 bases line up with TRBD1. The CDR3 has 15 amino acids. Unmatched junction bases numbered 16, after V lost 8 bases and J lost 8 bases. CDR1 is MNHEY, CDR2 SMNVEV, per germline (reference sequence). The CDR3 DNA is TGTGCCAGCGGGTTACCATCGGACAGGGTAGGAGGCTACACCTTC. Its protein product is CASGLPSDRVGGYTF.

The chain carries TRBV6-5 and TRBJ1-2, with 7 bases that match TRBD1. CDR1 is MNHEY and CDR2 is SVGAGI in the germline V gene. V was clipped by 9 bases and J by 3 bases; unmatched bases: 7. The CDR3 has 13 residues. CDR3 protein: CASSTGFDYGYTF. CDR3 sequence (DNA): TGTGCCAGTTCGACAGGGTTCGACTATGGCTACACCTTC.

V gene TRBV6-1 combines with J gene TRBJ1-2, with a tentative D call TRBD1 (5 bases). CDR3 length: 15 residues. Trimming pared 2 bases from V and 0 bases from J, leaving 10 bases between. Germline CDR1 reads MNHNS; CDR2 reads SASEGT. CDR3 nucleotide sequence: TGTGCCAGCAGTGAAAGGGGTCAATCTAACTATGGCTACACCTTC. Translation: CASSERGQSNYGYTF.

In this sample, this clone turned up a few times. This chain connects TRBV6-5 to TRBJ2-1; 10 positions agree with TRBD1. The length of the CDR3 is 14 residues. From germline, CDR1 is MNHEY and CDR2 SVGAGI. Trimming cost V 7 bases and J 5 bases; bases outside gene matches: 5. The CDR3 spells CASTRDRGNNEQFF. The CDR3 DNA reads TGTGCCAGCACCAGGGACAGGGGAAACAATGAGCAGTTCTTC.

The chain employs TRBV27 and TRBJ2-1; 9 bases fit TRBD2. Germline CDR1 and CDR2: MNHEY and SMNVEV (reference sequence). The CDR3 consists of 20 residues. The trim removed 4 bases at V and 1 base at J, leaving 17 bases unmatched. CDR3 sequence (DNA): TGTGCCAGCAGTTCGACCTTAGCGGGGGAACTCTATAGATCCTACAATGAGCAGTTCTTC. Translated, it gives CASSSTLAGELYRSYNEQFF.

The J gene is TRBJ1-2, the V gene TRBV5-1; D remains unclear. The CDR3 sequence is 14 residues long. V gave up 0 bases and J gave up 6 bases, with 12 bases separating them. Per the germline V gene, CDR1 is SGHRS and CDR2 is YFSETQ. CDR3 DNA sequence: TGCGCCAGCAGCTTGGCCTCAAGCGAGGATGGCTACACCTTC. This codes for CASSLASSEDGYTF.

V and J are TRBV9 and TRBJ2-1; perhaps TRBD1 as D (6 bases). Trimming stripped 0 bases from V and 10 bases from J, with 17 bases between. Per the germline V gene, CDR1 is SGDLS and CDR2 is YYNGEE. CDR3 length: 15 amino acids. CDR3 sequence: CASSVGAGQSGEQFF. CDR3 bases: TGTGCCAGCAGCGTAGGGGCCGGACAGTCAGGAGAGCAGTTCTTC.

The rearrangement joins TRBV10-2 to TRBJ2-1, with 8 bases that match TRBD2. Germline CDR1 and CDR2: WSHSY and SAAADI. The J segment lost 0 bases and the V segment lost 8 bases, leaving 6 bases of the junction unmatched. This CDR3 contains 15 residues. CDR3 loop: CASRELAASYNEQFF. CDR3 coding DNA: TGCGCCAGCCGGGAACTAGCGGCCTCCTACAATGAGCAGTTCTTC.

This sequence joins TRBV5-1 and TRBJ2-1; TRBD2 matches 12 bases. From germline, CDR1 is SGHRS and CDR2 YFSETQ. J was trimmed by 8 bases and V by 1 base; bases with no gene match: 7. CDR3 length equals 16 residues. The CDR3 sequence: CASSLNLAGGYHEQFF. CDR3 DNA: TGCGCCAGCAGCTTGAACCTAGCGGGGGGGTACCATGAGCAGTTCTTC.

This clone was found a few times. J is TRBJ1-2 and V is TRBV6-5, with 8 bases that match TRBD1. V dropped 6 bases and J dropped 4; count of bases not matched to a gene: 10. CDR1 MNHEY and CDR2 SVGAGI come from the germline V gene. CDR3 size: 15 residues. CDR3 nucleotides: TGTGCCAGCAGCATTGGGACGGGACAGGTCTATGGCTACACCTTC. It translates to CASSIGTGQVYGYTF.

V and J are TRBV2 and TRBJ2-3, with TRBD2 matching 10 bases. The CDR3 runs 15 residues. V lost 6 bases to trimming and J lost 7 bases; unmatched junction nucleotides: 10. Germline V gene lookup returns CDR1 SNHLY and CDR2 FYNNEI. The CDR3 sequence: CASSVPSGGAHTQYF. The CDR3 nucleotides read TGTGCCAGCAGCGTTCCTAGCGGGGGTGCACATACGCAGTATTTT.

CDR3 coding DNA: TGTGCCAGCAGTTTAGGTGCAGACAGGGTCTATGGCTACACCTTC. This gives the protein CASSLGADRVYGYTF. J is TRBJ1-2 and V is TRBV27, with 7 bases lining up with TRBD1. Germline lookup yields CDR1 MNHEY and CDR2 SMNVEV (reference sequence). The CDR3 spans 15 residues. The J segment lost 4 bases and the V segment lost 2 bases, leaving 7 bases of the junction unmatched.

The J gene is TRBJ2-7, the V gene TRBV2; TRBD2 matches at 9 bases. This CDR3 is 15 amino acids long. V shed 7 bases, J shed 0 bases, and the junction held 7 bases outside the gene matches. Germline CDR1 reads SNHLY; CDR2 reads FYNNEI. The CDR3 DNA follows: TGTGCCAGCACGGAGCGGGGGGTCGCCTCCTACGAGCAGTACTTC. Translated, it gives CASTERGVASYEQYF.

V and J are TRBV25-1 and TRBJ2-7, with TRBD1 matching over 9 bases. This CDR3 has 15 residues. With 4 bases clipped from V and 2 bases from J, the junction kept 6 bases outside the gene matches. The germline gives CDR1 MGHDK, CDR2 SYGVNS. The CDR3: CASSGGWTGAYEQYF. Here the CDR3 DNA reads TGTGCCAGCAGTGGAGGCTGGACAGGGGCCTACGAGCAGTACTTC.

The rearrangement links TRBV18 to TRBJ1-2; TRBD1 aligns across 9 bases. This CDR3 comprises 16 residues. The V segment lost 1 base and the J segment 7 bases; nucleotides outside the gene matches: 10. Germline CDR1 KGHSH, CDR2 LQKENI. Here the CDR3 DNA reads TGTGCCAGCTCACCACTTTCGGGACAGGGTTTCGGTGGCTACACCTTC. Translating it yields CASSPLSGQGFGGYTF.

V usage is TRBV5-6 and J usage is TRBJ2-5; 7 bases agree with TRBD2. CDR1 SGHDT and CDR2 YYEEEE come from the germline V gene. The CDR3 contains 15 residues. V trimming: 4 bases; J trimming: 5 bases; junction bases outside the gene matches: 11. The CDR3 bases are TGTGCCAGCAGCACTTGGGAGGGGTCGGAGGAGACCCAGTACTTC. It translates to CASSTWEGSEETQYF.

The V and J genes are TRBV27 and TRBJ1-1; D is unresolved. The germline V gene encodes CDR1 MNHEY and CDR2 SMNVEV (reference sequence). The CDR3 is made up of 15 amino acids. V was pared by 5 bases and J by 0 bases, with 13 bases between. The CDR3 region is CASSHNGLMNTEAFF. The DNA for the CDR3 is TGTGCCAGCAGTCATAACGGGTTAATGAACACTGAAGCTTTCTTT.

The V and J genes are TRBV7-6 and TRBJ2-6, with D possibly TRBD2 on 6 matching bases. This CDR3 is built from 20 residues. Germline V gene data show CDR1 as SGHVS and CDR2 as FNYEAQ. V lost 5 bases and J 0 bases, leaving 23 bases between the germline ends. The DNA for the CDR3 is TGTGCCAGCAGCCGGCGACCCGCCGGGACTGAGACCTCTGGGGCCAACGTCCTGACTTTC. It is translated as CASSRRPAGTETSGANVLTF.

This clone has just a few counts. This sequence joins TRBV7-9 and TRBJ1-4; possible D gene TRBD1, 6 bases. Looked up from germline, CDR1 is SEHNR and CDR2 is FQNEAQ (reference sequence). Trimming pared 7 bases from V and 6 bases from J, leaving 21 bases between. The CDR3 loop spans 16 amino acids. For the CDR3, the DNA is TGTGCCAGCACCTCAGGCGCTGGGGGCGAGTATGAAAAACTGTTTTTT. Amino acid sequence: CASTSGAGGEYEKLFF.

This clone appeared a few times. V and J are TRBV7-6 and TRBJ1-2, with no clear D. Germline V gene lookup returns CDR1 SGHVS and CDR2 FNYEAQ. This CDR3 is 19 amino acids long. V gave up 1 base and J gave up 0 bases, with 21 bases separating them. CDR3 DNA sequence: TGTGCCAGCAGCTTAGGCCCTCTCCGGTCCAGGCCCGCTAACTATGGCTACACCTTC. Protein: CASSLGPLRSRPANYGYTF.

V usage is TRBV5-1 and J usage is TRBJ2-5, with D maybe TRBD1 (6 bases). There are 15 residues in the CDR3. Germline V gene data show CDR1 as SGHRS and CDR2 as YFSETQ. V gave up 0 bases and J gave up 0 bases, with 9 bases separating them. The CDR3, as DNA: TGCGCCAGCAGCTTGGTAGGGGGATACCAAGAGACCCAGTACTTC. Amino acid sequence: CASSLVGGYQETQYF.

This chain connects TRBV4-2 to TRBJ2-1; 12 nucleotides match TRBD2. J lost 1 base, V lost 1 base, and 8 bases had no gene match. Germline assignment: CDR1 LGHNA and CDR2 YNFKEQ. This CDR3 spans 19 amino acids. The CDR3 spells CASSQASLAGGLSYNEQFF. The CDR3 DNA follows: TGTGCCAGCAGCCAAGCTTCCCTAGCGGGGGGGTTGTCCTACAATGAGCAGTTCTTC.

This clone is a singleton in its sample. This rearrangement joins TRBV7-9 to TRBJ1-3; D is uncertain. The CDR3 has 19 residues. Germline CDR1 is SEHNR and CDR2 is FQNEAQ (reference sequence). V lost 1 base and J 0 bases, leaving 19 bases between the germline ends. The CDR3 sequence: CASSLGSGKTLSSGNTIYF. CDR3 nucleotide sequence: TGTGCCAGCAGCTTAGGATCTGGCAAGACTCTAAGCTCTGGAAACACCATATATTTT.

The chain combines TRBV6-5 with TRBJ1-4, with 8 bases aligning to TRBD1. CDR1 and CDR2 (germline): MNHEY, SVGAGI. The CDR3 totals 15 residues. The J segment lost 4 bases and the V segment lost 2 bases, leaving 3 bases of the junction unmatched. The CDR3 coding sequence is TGTGCCAGCAGTTACAGCAGGGGGCGTAATGAAAAACTGTTTTTT. Encoded protein: CASSYSRGRNEKLFF.

The table lists this clone with a count of one. The chain couples TRBV6-5 to TRBJ2-1; 7 bases align to TRBD1. There are 13 residues in the CDR3. The V gene's germline CDR1 is MNHEY and CDR2 SVGAGI. Trimming took 8 bases from V and 14 from J; bases not matched to a gene: 15. The DNA for the CDR3 is TGTGCCAGCGACCACTCGGGACAGTCCTTTAAGTTCTTC. This encodes CASDHSGQSFKFF.